This T cell receptor beta chain was sequenced during a study of graft-versus-host responses after intestinal transplantation. The method was immunoSEQ multiplex PCR; TCRdb's version includes in-frame clones alone and lacks a portion of them. The table shows tens of thousands of clones, with 84% occurring only once. A word on this clone: The antigen remains unidentified.

This sample comprised unstimulated CD4+ T cells sorted from spleen or lymph node cells, obtained before transplant. The source is a human donor who was the organ donor for an intestinal transplant.

CDR3 nucleotide sequence: TGTGCCAGCAGCCCCTCTAGACCAAAAGAGACCCAGTACTTC. This translates into CASSPSRPKETQYF. The chain combines TRBV7-9 with TRBJ2-5; D gene ambiguous. The CDR3 runs 14 residues. The germline V gene encodes CDR1 SEHNR and CDR2 FQNEAQ (reference sequence). Deletions cut 5 bases from V and 3 bases from J, with 13 bases between.